This T cell receptor (beta chain) came from a study of metastatic and nonmetastatic thyroid tumors. The overall study: The study looked at repertoires side by side in blood and in tumor or nodule tissue from malignant and benign thyroid patients.

Many counts were recorded for this clone. The V segment lost 3 bases and the J segment 1 base; nucleotides outside the gene matches: 4. The germline gives CDR1 KGHDR, CDR2 SFDVKD. The CDR3 extends over 16 amino acids. Every patient underwent thyroid surgery untreated. TCRdb reprocessed the PCR reads via MiXCR. The table has 22,000 or so clones, roughly a sixth seen once; the top ten hold less than 40%. This clonotype originated in a female donor with papillary thyroid cancer or a benign thyroid nodule (not recorded which). Some clones in this sample may be carry-over from other donors' samples. The chain links TRBV24-1 to TRBJ2-3; 9 bases align to TRBD2. The sequencing input was blood. Here the CDR3 DNA reads TGTGCCACCAGTGATCTTAGCGGGAGTGGCACAGATACGCAGTATTTT. Encoded protein: CATSDLSGSGTDTQYF.